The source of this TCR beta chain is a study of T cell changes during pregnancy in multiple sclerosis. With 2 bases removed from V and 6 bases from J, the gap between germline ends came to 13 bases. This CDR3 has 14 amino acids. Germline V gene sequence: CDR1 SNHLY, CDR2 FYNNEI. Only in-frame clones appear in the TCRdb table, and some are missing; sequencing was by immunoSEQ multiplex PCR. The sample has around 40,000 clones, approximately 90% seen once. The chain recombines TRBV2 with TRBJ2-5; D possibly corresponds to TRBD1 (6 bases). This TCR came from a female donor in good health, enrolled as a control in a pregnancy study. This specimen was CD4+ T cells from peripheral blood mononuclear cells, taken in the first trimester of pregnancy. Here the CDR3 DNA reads TGTGCCAGCAGTGAAAACAGGGCAGGGAAGACCCAGTACTTC. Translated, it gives CASSENRAGKTQYF.